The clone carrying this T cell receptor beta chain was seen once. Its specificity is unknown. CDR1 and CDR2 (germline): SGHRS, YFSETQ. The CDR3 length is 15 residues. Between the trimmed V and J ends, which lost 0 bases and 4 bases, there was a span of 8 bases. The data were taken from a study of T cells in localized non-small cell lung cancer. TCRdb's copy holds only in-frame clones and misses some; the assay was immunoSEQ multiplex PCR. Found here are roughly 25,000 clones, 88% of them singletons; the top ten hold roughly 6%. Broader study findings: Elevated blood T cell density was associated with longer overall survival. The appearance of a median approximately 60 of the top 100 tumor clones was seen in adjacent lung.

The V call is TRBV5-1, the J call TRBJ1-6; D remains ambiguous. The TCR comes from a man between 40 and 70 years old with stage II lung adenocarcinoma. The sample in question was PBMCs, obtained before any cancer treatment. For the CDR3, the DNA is TGCGCCAGCAGCTTGGGCGGACCTTATAATTCACCCCTCCACTTT. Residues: CASSLGGPYNSPLHF.